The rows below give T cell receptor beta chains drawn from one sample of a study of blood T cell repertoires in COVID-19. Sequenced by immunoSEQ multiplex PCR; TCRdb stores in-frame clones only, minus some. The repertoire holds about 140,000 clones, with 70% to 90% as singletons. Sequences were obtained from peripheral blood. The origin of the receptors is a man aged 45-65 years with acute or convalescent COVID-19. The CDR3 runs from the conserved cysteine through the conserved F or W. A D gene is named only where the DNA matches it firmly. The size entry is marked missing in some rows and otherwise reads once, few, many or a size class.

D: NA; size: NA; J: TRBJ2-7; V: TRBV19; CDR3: CASSQRRGSYEQYF; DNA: TGTGCCAGTAGCCAGCGGAGGGGATCCTACGAGCAGTACTTC
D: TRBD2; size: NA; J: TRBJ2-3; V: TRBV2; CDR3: CASRLLAGNTDTQYF; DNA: TGTGCCAGCAGATTACTAGCGGGGAACACAGATACGCAGTATTTT
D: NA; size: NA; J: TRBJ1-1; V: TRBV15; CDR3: CATSRDTDRRTEAFF; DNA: TGTGCCACCAGCAGAGATACGGACAGACGGACTGAAGCTTTCTTT
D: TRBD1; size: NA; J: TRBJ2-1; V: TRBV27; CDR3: CASSLSRDRVVGEQFF; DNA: TGTGCCAGCAGTTTATCCCGCGACAGGGTTGTAGGGGAGCAGTTCTTC
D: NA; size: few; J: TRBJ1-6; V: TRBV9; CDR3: CASSVAREPGGSPLHF; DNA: TGTGCCAGCAGCGTAGCCCGCGAGCCCGGCGGTTCACCCCTCCACTTT
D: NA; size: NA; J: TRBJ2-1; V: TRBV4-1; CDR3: CASSQVYGSGYNEQFF; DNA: TGCGCCAGCAGCCAAGTGTACGGGAGTGGGTACAATGAGCAGTTCTTC
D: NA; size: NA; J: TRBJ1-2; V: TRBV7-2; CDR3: CASSFPTRQSGYTF; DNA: TGTGCCAGCAGCTTCCCGACTAGGCAGTCTGGCTACACCTTC
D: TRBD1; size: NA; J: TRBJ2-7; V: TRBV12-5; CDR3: CASGSGQGHYEQYF; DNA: TGTGCTAGTGGTTCGGGACAGGGACACTACGAGCAGTACTTC
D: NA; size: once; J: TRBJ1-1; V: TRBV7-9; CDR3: CASSLMGGDTEAFF; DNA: TGTGCCAGCAGCTTGATGGGGGGAGACACTGAAGCTTTCTTT
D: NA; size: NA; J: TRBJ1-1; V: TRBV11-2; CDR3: CASSFTKGGTEAFF; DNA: TGTGCCAGCAGCTTTACCAAGGGGGGGACTGAAGCTTTCTTT
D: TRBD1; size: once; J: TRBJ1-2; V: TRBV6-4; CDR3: CASSQSSDRVNGYTF; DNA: TGTGCCAGCAGCCAAAGTTCGGACAGGGTAAATGGCTACACCTTC
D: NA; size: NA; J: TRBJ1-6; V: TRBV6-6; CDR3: CASHQGSNSPLHF; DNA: TGTGCCAGTCATCAGGGGAGTAATTCACCCCTCCACTTT
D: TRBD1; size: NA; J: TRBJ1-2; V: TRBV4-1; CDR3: CASSPTSGTGFGVNYGYTF; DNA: TGCGCCAGCAGCCCAACCTCCGGGACAGGGTTCGGGGTTAACTATGGCTACACCTTC
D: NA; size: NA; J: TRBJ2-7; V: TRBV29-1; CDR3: CSVEQGTTNYEQYF; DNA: TGCAGCGTTGAGCAGGGGACGACCAACTACGAGCAGTACTTC
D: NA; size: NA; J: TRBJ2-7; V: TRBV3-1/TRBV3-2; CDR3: CASSPGYSEQYF; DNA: TGTGCCAGCAGCCCTGGCTACAGCGAGCAGTACTTC
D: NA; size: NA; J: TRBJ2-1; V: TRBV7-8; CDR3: CASSLDGFRNNEQFF; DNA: TGTGCCAGCAGCTTAGACGGGTTTCGGAACAATGAGCAGTTCTTC
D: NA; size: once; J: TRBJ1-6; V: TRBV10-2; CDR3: CASSDGRANNSPLHF; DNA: TGCGCCAGCAGTGACGGCAGAGCGAATAATTCACCCCTCCACTTT
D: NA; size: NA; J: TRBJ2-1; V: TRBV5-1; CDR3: CASGLRAGNENEQFF; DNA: TGCGCCAGCGGTCTAAGGGCAGGGAATGAGAATGAGCAGTTCTTC
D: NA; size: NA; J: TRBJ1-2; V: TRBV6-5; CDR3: CASSQGFNYGYTF; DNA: TGTGCCAGCAGTCAGGGTTTTAACTATGGCTACACCTTC
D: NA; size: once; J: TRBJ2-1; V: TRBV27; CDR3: CASNAEPRVEQFF; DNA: TGTGCCAGCAACGCGGAACCCAGGGTTGAGCAGTTCTTC
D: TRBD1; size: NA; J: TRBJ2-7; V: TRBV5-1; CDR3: CASSLLQGANEQYF; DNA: TGCGCCAGCAGCTTGTTACAGGGGGCCAACGAGCAGTACTTC
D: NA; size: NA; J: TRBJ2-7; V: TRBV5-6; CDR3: CASSLGRESYEQYF; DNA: TGTGCCAGCAGCTTGGGACGGGAATCCTACGAGCAGTACTTC
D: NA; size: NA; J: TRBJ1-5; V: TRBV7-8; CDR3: CASSSLSTENQPQHF; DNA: TGTGCCAGCAGCTCCCTCTCGACAGAGAATCAGCCCCAGCATTTT
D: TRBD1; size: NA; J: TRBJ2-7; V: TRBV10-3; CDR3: CAIATRDRGYEQYF; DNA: TGTGCCATCGCAACCCGGGACAGGGGATACGAGCAGTACTTC
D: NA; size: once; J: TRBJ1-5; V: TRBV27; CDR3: CASSSGAGSNQPQHF; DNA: TGTGCCAGCAGTTCAGGTGCAGGGAGCAATCAGCCCCAGCATTTT
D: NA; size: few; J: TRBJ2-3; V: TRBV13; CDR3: CASSSSTDTQYF; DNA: TGTGCCAGCAGCTCTAGCACAGATACGCAGTATTTT
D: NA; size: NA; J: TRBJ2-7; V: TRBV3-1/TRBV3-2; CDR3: CASSQEGRGSGHYEQYF; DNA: TGTGCCAGCAGCCAAGAAGGCAGGGGTTCAGGACACTACGAGCAGTACTTC
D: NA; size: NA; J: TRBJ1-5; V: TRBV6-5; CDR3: CASRLRGNQPQHF; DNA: TGTGCCAGCAGGTTAAGGGGGAATCAGCCCCAGCATTTT
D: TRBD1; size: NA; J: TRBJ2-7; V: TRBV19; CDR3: CASSNFGTVTYEQYF; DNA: TGTGCCAGTAGTAATTTCGGGACAGTGACCTACGAGCAGTACTTC
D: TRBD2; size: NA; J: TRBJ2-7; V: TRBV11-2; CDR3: CASSLVASGSYEQYF; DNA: TGTGCCAGCAGCTTAGTCGCTAGCGGGAGTTACGAGCAGTACTTC
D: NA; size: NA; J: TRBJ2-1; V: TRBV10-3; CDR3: CAISESGGAAYNEQFF; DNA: TGTGCCATCAGTGAGTCCGGGGGAGCCGCCTACAATGAGCAGTTCTTC
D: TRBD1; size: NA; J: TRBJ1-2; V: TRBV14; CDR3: CASSTFARDRVYGYTF; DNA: TGTGCCAGCAGCACATTTGCCCGGGACAGGGTCTATGGCTACACCTTC
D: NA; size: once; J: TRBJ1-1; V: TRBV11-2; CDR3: CASSSSGYTEAFF; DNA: TGTGCCAGCAGCTCCTCGGGTTACACTGAAGCTTTCTTT
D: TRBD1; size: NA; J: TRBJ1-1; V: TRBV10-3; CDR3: CAISDSDRRAFF; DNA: TGTGCCATCAGTGACTCGGACAGGAGAGCTTTCTTT
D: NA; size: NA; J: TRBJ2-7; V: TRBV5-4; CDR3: CASSLGGYEQYF; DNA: TGTGCCAGCAGCTTGGGAGGGTACGAGCAGTACTTC
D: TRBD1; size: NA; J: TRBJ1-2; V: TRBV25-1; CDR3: CASRAGGQGRDGYTF; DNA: TGTGCCAGCAGGGCGGGCGGACAGGGCCGTGATGGCTACACCTTC
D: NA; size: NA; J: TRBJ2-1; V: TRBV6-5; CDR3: CASSSKRNEQFF; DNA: TGTGCCAGCAGTTCGAAGCGTAATGAGCAGTTCTTC
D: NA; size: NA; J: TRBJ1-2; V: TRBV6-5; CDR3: CASSLYGYTF; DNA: TGTGCCAGCAGTCTCTATGGCTACACCTTC
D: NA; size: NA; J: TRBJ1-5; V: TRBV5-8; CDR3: CASSFGQGSNQPQHF; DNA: TGTGCCAGCAGCTTCGGCCAGGGGAGCAATCAGCCCCAGCATTTT
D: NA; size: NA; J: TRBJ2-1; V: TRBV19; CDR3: CASSISRPGIDEQFF; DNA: TGTGCCAGTAGTATTTCCAGGCCCGGGATCGATGAGCAGTTCTTC
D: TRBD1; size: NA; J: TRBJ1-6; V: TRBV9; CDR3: CASSRGGQGNSPLHF; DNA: TGTGCCAGCAGCCGTGGGGGACAGGGAAATTCACCCCTCCACTTT
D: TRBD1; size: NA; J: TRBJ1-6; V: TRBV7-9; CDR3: CASSQTGEHSPLHF; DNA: TGTGCCAGCAGCCAGACAGGGGAGCATTCACCCCTCCACTTT
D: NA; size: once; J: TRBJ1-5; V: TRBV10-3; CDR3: CAISVGAGINQPQHF; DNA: TGTGCCATCAGTGTGGGGGCAGGGATCAATCAGCCCCAGCATTTT
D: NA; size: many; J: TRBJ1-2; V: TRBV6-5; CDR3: CASSNGAGTYGYTF; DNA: TGTGCCAGCAGTAACGGGGCAGGGACTTATGGCTACACCTTC
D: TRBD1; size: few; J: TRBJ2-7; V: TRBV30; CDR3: CAWRDRRYNEQYF; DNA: TGTGCCTGGAGGGACAGGAGATACAACGAGCAGTACTTC